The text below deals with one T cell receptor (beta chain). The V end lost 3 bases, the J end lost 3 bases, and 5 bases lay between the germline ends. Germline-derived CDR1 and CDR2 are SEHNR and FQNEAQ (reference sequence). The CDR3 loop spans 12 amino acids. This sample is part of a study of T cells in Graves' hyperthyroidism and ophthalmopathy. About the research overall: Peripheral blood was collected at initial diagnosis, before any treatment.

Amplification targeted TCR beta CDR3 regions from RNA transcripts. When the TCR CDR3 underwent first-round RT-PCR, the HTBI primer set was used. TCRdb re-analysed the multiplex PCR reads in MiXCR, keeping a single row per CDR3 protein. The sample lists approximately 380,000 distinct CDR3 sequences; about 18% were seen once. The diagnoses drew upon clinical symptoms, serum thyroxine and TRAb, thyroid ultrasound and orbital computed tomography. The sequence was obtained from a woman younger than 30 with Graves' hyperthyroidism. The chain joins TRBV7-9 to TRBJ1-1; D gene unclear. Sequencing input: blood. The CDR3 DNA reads TGTGCCAGCAGCTTTGGGTACACTGAAGCTTTCTTT. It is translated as CASSFGYTEAFF. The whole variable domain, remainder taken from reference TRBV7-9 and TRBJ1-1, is DTGVSQNPRHKITKRGQNVTFRCDPISEHNRLYWYRQTLGQGPEFLTYFQNEAQLEKSRLLSDRFSAERPKGSFSTLEIQRTEQGDSAMYLCASSFGYTEAFFGQGTRLTVV.